What follows is one T cell receptor beta chain and its context. This entry comes from a study of CD8+ T cells in alopecia areata. Following RNA extraction, reverse transcription yielded cDNA that acted as the sequencing template. Some clones are missing from TCRdb's copy, which holds only in-frame ones; the method was immunoSEQ multiplex PCR. The sample carries some 180,000 clones, more than 55% recorded once. Germline V CDR1 and CDR2: SGHNT, YYREEE (reference sequence). The V gene end was trimmed by 3 bases and the J gene end by 0 bases; junction bases not matched to a gene: 11. The CDR3 totals 17 residues.

The sequence was obtained from a human donor in good health. The sample comprised CD8+ T cells sorted from blood. The rearrangement links TRBV5-4 to TRBJ1-2, with 7 bases fitting TRBD1. The CDR3 reads CASSSDLDRDSNYGYTF. The CDR3 nucleotides read TGTGCCAGCAGCTCGGACCTTGACAGGGATTCTAACTATGGCTACACCTTC.